Presented here are 29 T cell receptor beta chains from one specimen sequenced in a study of cytomegalovirus exposure and HLA in healthy donors. 60 Vbeta and 13 Jbeta primers were used in PCR. TCRdb's table, derived via immunoSEQ multiplex PCR, lists solely in-frame clones and lacks some. The sample lists 150,000 to 200,000 clones; about 85% were seen once. The specimen sequenced was PBMCs. The receptors originated from a man between 18 and 35 years old in good health and CMV-seropositive.

The V call is TRBV27, the J call TRBJ2-1, with D possibly matching TRBD1 (6 bases). The CDR3 runs to 14 residues. Germline V lookup: CDR1 MNHEY, CDR2 SMNVEV (reference sequence). Trimming pared 6 bases from V and 3 bases from J, leaving 12 bases between. The CDR3 reads CASSLDSYYNEQFF. The DNA of the CDR3 is TGTGCCAGCAGCTTGGACAGCTACTACAATGAGCAGTTCTTC.

To note about this clone: The junction differs from germline at one of its ends, possibly a read error. J is TRBJ2-4 and V is TRBV18; D is undetermined. CDR1 and CDR2 from the germline V gene are KGHSH and LQKENI. The CDR3 contains 13 residues. The CDR3 DNA sequence: TGTGCCAGCTCGCCCGATACCCCAAACAGTCAGTACTTC. It translates to CASSPDTPNSQYF.

The chain is built from TRBV5-4 and TRBJ2-3, with 16 bases fitting TRBD2. Germline values: CDR1 SGHNT, CDR2 YYREEE (reference sequence). CDR3 length equals 16 residues. V gave up 4 bases and J gave up 3 bases; unmatched junction bases: 2. The chain's CDR3 is CASSEGLAGGTDTQYF. In DNA form, the CDR3 reads TGTGCCAGCAGCGAGGGACTAGCGGGGGGGACAGATACGCAGTATTTT. The whole variable domain, filled in from reference TRBV5-4 and TRBJ2-3, reads ETGVTQSPTHLIKTRGQQVTLRCSSQSGHNTVSWYQQALGQGPQFIFQYYREEENGRGNFPPRFSGLQFPNYSSELNVNALELDDSALYLCASSEGLAGGTDTQYFGPGTRLTVL.

This clone was detected only once. V and J are TRBV18 and TRBJ1-4, with D possibly TRBD1 on 5 matching bases. V lost 0 bases, J lost 4 bases, and 9 bases lay in between. The germline V gene encodes CDR1 KGHSH and CDR2 LQKENI. This CDR3 has 15 amino acids. This CDR3 is CASSPPGGDNEKLFF. CDR3 DNA: TGTGCCAGCTCACCACCGGGGGGAGATAATGAAAAACTGTTTTTT.

The chain joins TRBV9 to TRBJ1-6, with a tentative D call TRBD1 (6 bases). The CDR3 covers 14 residues. The germline CDR1 and CDR2 sequences are SGDLS and YYNGEE. Trimming cost V 4 bases and J 9 bases, with 14 bases left between them. CDR3 in amino acids: CASSLTGGGSPLHF. The CDR3 nucleotides read TGTGCCAGCAGCTTGACAGGAGGTGGTTCACCCCTCCACTTT.

The rearrangement links TRBV28 to TRBJ2-7, with TRBD2 matching 7 bases. The CDR3 sequence is 13 residues long. Germline V gene lookup returns CDR1 MDHEN and CDR2 SYDVKM. V lost 5 bases and J lost 3; bases outside the gene matches: 4. This CDR3 reads CASSASGVYEQYF. DNA of the CDR3: TGTGCCAGCAGTGCTAGCGGAGTCTACGAGCAGTACTTC.

The genes are TRBV7-3 and TRBJ1-1; a possible D gene is TRBD1 (5 bases). V was shortened by 3 bases and J by 1 base, with 9 bases between the two germline ends. Germline CDR1 is SGHTA and CDR2 is FQGTGA. The CDR3 totals 14 residues. For the CDR3, the DNA is TGTGCCAGCAGCTTCAACGGGGGGAACACTGAAGCTTTCTTT. Its protein product is CASSFNGGNTEAFF. The full variable domain, completed using reference TRBV7-3 and TRBJ1-1, is GAGVSQTPSNKVTEKGKYVELRCDPISGHTALYWYRQSLGQGPEFLIYFQGTGAADDSGLPNDRFFAVRPEGSVSTLKIQRTERGDSAVYLCASSFNGGNTEAFFGQGTRLTVV.

V gene TRBV5-1 combines with J gene TRBJ1-1, with TRBD1 identical over 7 bases. Germline lookup yields CDR1 SGHRS and CDR2 YFSETQ. Trimming cost V 3 bases and J 4 bases; bases outside gene matches: 9. The CDR3 extends over 15 amino acids. The CDR3 region has the DNA TGCGCCAGCAGCTCGCTTCAGGGGGAGGTCACTGAAGCTTTCTTT. It encodes CASSSLQGEVTEAFF.

This sequence joins TRBV6-6 and TRBJ2-1; 11 bases are shared with TRBD1. CDR3 length: 14 amino acids. Per the germline V gene, CDR1 is MNHNY and CDR2 is SVGAGI (reference sequence). The ends lost 10 bases at V and 5 bases at J; junction bases unmatched: 7. The CDR3 DNA is TGTGCCACCAGGGGGACAGGGGGAGACAATGAGCAGTTCTTC. Amino acid sequence: CATRGTGGDNEQFF.

The chain joins TRBV7-2 to TRBJ2-5; 7 bases map to TRBD1. This CDR3 has 14 amino acids. The junction had 8 bases not matched to a gene; V was cut back by 5 bases and J by 5 bases. In germline, CDR1 is SGHTA, CDR2 FQGNSA. The CDR3 loop reads CASSTQGVSETQYF. CDR3 in DNA: TGTGCCAGCAGCACCCAGGGGGTGAGCGAGACCCAGTACTTC. The complete variable domain, with remaining parts taken from reference TRBV7-2 and TRBJ2-5, reads GAGVSQSPSNKVTEKGKDVELRCDPISGHTALYWYRQSLGQGLEFLIYFQGNSAPDKSGLPSDRFSAERTGGSVSTLTIQRTQQEDSAVYLCASSTQGVSETQYFGPGTRLLVL.

The chain links TRBV7-6 to TRBJ2-7; 10 bases map to TRBD1. Per germline, CDR1 SGHVS and CDR2 FNYEAQ. V shed 1 base and J 0 bases; nucleotides not matched to a gene: 6. The CDR3 sequence is 17 residues long. CDR3 nucleotides: TGTGCCAGCAGCTTAGGAGGGGGACAGGGGATCTCCTACGAGCAGTACTTC. It specifies CASSLGGGQGISYEQYF.

This clone was recorded only once. The chain recombines TRBV7-6 with TRBJ2-1, with TRBD1 matching over 9 bases. CDR3 length equals 13 residues. The germline CDR1 and CDR2 sequences are SGHVS and FNYEAQ. V was pared by 5 bases and J by 9 bases, with 5 bases of the junction left unmatched. CDR3 residues: CASSKMTGGEQFF. CDR3 nucleotide sequence: TGTGCCAGCAGCAAAATGACAGGGGGTGAGCAGTTCTTC.

This clone was observed a few times. The chain couples TRBV6-1 to TRBJ2-2; TRBD1 matches 7 bases. In germline, CDR1 is MNHNS, CDR2 SASEGT. Unmatched junction bases numbered 6, after V lost 7 bases and J lost 1 base. The CDR3 runs 15 residues. CDR3: CASTIGQVNTGELFF. Written as DNA, the CDR3 is TGTGCCAGCACTATAGGACAGGTGAACACCGGGGAGCTGTTTTTT.

This clone was found once. The rearrangement joins TRBV6-5 to TRBJ1-6, with D possibly TRBD1 on 6 matching bases. V lost 6 bases and J lost 9, with 18 bases in between. The CDR3 runs to 15 residues. CDR1 is MNHEY, CDR2 SVGAGI, per germline. The chain's CDR3 is CASSPPAGAGSPLHF. The CDR3 coding sequence is TGTGCCAGCAGCCCCCCGGCGGGGGCCGGTTCACCCCTCCACTTT.

This chain connects TRBV10-3 to TRBJ2-1; D ambiguous. CDR3 size: 11 residues. V dropped 4 bases and J dropped 7 bases, with 5 bases sitting between them. Germline assignment: CDR1 ENHRY and CDR2 SYGVKD. CDR3 region: CAISAGNEQFF. The CDR3 DNA sequence: TGTGCCATCAGTGCCGGGAATGAGCAGTTCTTC.

The chain carries TRBV15 and TRBJ2-5; D might be TRBD1 (5 bases). V lost 0 bases and J lost 5, with 13 bases in between. Germline V gene lookup returns CDR1 LNHNV and CDR2 YYDKDF (reference sequence). This CDR3 is built from 15 residues. The chain's CDR3 is CATSRDQAGWETQYF. The DNA for the CDR3 is TGTGCCACCAGCAGAGATCAGGCAGGGTGGGAGACCCAGTACTTC.

The rearrangement links TRBV7-2 to TRBJ1-2, with D tentatively TRBD1 (5 bases). Germline CDR1 SGHTA, CDR2 FQGNSA. With 5 bases removed from V and 6 bases from J, the gap between germline ends came to 16 bases. This CDR3 has 14 residues. In DNA, the CDR3 is TGTGCCAGCAGCCCCGGTCCCAGGGCCGATGGCTACACCTTC. Translated, it gives CASSPGPRADGYTF.

A few counts support this clone. The chain carries TRBV28 and TRBJ2-3, with D unresolved. V lost 6 bases and J lost 10, with 11 bases in between. This CDR3 is built from 11 residues. From germline, CDR1 is MDHEN and CDR2 SYDVKM. The CDR3 reads CASSGTRAQYF. As DNA, the CDR3 is TGTGCCAGCAGCGGTACCCGGGCGCAGTATTTT.

The chain joins TRBV14 to TRBJ2-7; TRBD1 aligns across 7 bases. CDR3 length equals 15 residues. Germline V lookup: CDR1 SGHDN, CDR2 FVKESK. The junction had 11 bases not matched to a gene; V was cut back by 4 bases and J by 5 bases. The CDR3 reads CASSPHPQGINEQYF. In DNA form, the CDR3 reads TGTGCCAGCAGCCCTCACCCACAGGGGATCAACGAGCAGTACTTC.

The chain is built from TRBV19 and TRBJ1-1; 7 nucleotides align to TRBD1. The CDR3 runs 13 residues. Losses at the gene ends were 6 bases for V and 10 bases for J; bases not matched to a gene: 11. The germline V gene encodes CDR1 LNHDA and CDR2 SQIVND (reference sequence). The CDR3 sequence is CASSRNTGELAFF. The CDR3 DNA reads as TGTGCCAGTAGCCGGAATACAGGGGAGCTAGCTTTCTTT.

The rearrangement joins TRBV4-2 to TRBJ1-6; 9 bases line up with TRBD1. CDR1 is LGHNA, CDR2 YNFKEQ, per germline. The CDR3 sequence is 18 residues long. J gave up 0 bases and V 3 bases, and 6 bases lay outside the gene matches. As DNA, the CDR3 is TGTGCCAGCAGCCATCCCGGACAGGGGAGCTCCTATAATTCACCCCTCCACTTT. Translated: CASSHPGQGSSYNSPLHF.

This chain joins TRBV6-5 and TRBJ1-2, with D perhaps TRBD1 (6 bases). Germline V gene lookup returns CDR1 MNHEY and CDR2 SVGAGI. The V end was cut by 3 bases, the J end by 3 bases, with 17 bases between. CDR3 length: 16 amino acids. CDR3 in DNA: TGTGCCAGCAGTTATCGTGGAATCAGGGGAGACTATGGCTACACCTTC. Encoded protein: CASSYRGIRGDYGYTF.

Details on this clone: Relative to the germline gene, one junction end is altered; a read error may explain this. This chain connects TRBV7-9 to TRBJ2-3; D is ambiguous. The CDR3 runs 17 residues. Germline CDR1 and CDR2: SEHNR and FQNEAQ (reference sequence). CDR3 in amino acids: CSSSRRSGAASTDTQYF. In DNA, the CDR3 is TGTTCCAGCAGCCGCCGTTCCGGAGCAGCTAGCACAGATACGCAGTATTTT. Complete variable domain (other parts from reference TRBV7-9 and TRBJ2-3): DTGVSQNPRHKITKRGQNVTFRCDPISEHNRLYWYRQTLGQGPEFLTYFQNEAQLEKSRLLSDRFSAERPKGSFSTLEIQRTEQGDSAMYLCSSSRRSGAASTDTQYFGPGTRLTVL.

The sample holds a few counts of this clone. This sequence joins TRBV5-5 and TRBJ2-3, with 8 bases fitting TRBD1. This CDR3 contains 16 residues. Germline V gene lookup returns CDR1 SGHKS and CDR2 YYEKEE (reference sequence). V lost 3 bases to trimming and J lost 2 bases; unmatched junction nucleotides: 8. The CDR3 bases are TGTGCCAGCAGCTCTCGAGGGACAGGACTCACAGATACGCAGTATTTT. Translating it yields CASSSRGTGLTDTQYF.

The gene calls are TRBV9 and TRBJ2-5, with D perhaps matching TRBD2 (6 bases). There are 15 residues in the CDR3. Deletions cut 0 bases from V and 2 bases from J, with 11 bases between. Germline CDR1 is SGDLS and CDR2 is YYNGEE. The CDR3 DNA reads as TGTGCCAGCAGCGTAGGGCCGCTAGCGCAAGAGACCCAGTACTTC. It translates to CASSVGPLAQETQYF.

The gene calls are TRBV12-5 and TRBJ2-6; D might be TRBD2 (6 bases). In germline, CDR1 is LGHNT, CDR2 FRNRAP. CDR3 size: 13 residues. The germline V and J ends were trimmed by 7 bases and 8 bases, with 12 bases remaining between them. CDR3 sequence (DNA): TGTGCTAGTGCCCCTGGAGGGACCAACGTCCTGACTTTC. Translating gives CASAPGGTNVLTF.

The rearrangement uses TRBV9 and TRBJ2-1, with D perhaps matching TRBD2 (5 bases). The CDR3 is 14 residues long. Germline V lookup: CDR1 SGDLS, CDR2 YYNGEE. The V end lost 2 bases, the J end lost 5 bases, and 11 bases lay between the germline ends. CDR3 in amino acids: CASSVYFGDNEQFF. The CDR3 bases are TGTGCCAGCAGCGTGTATTTCGGGGACAATGAGCAGTTCTTC.

The CDR3 DNA sequence: TGCGCCAGCAGCCAATACGGGGCAACTAATGAAAAACTGTTTTTT. It codes for CASSQYGATNEKLFF. The chain combines TRBV4-3 with TRBJ1-4; no firm D call. The V gene's germline CDR1 is LGHNA and CDR2 YSLEER. This CDR3 has 15 residues. Trimming pared 2 bases from V and 0 bases from J, leaving 7 bases between.

V is TRBV7-2 and J is TRBJ1-2; tentative D call: TRBD1 (6 bases). Trimming pared 6 bases from V and 5 bases from J, leaving 16 bases between. Germline values: CDR1 SGHTA, CDR2 FQGNSA. CDR3 length: 14 residues. The CDR3 DNA reads as TGTGCCAGCAGTTCATCGGACAGATTTTATGGCTACACCTTC. Translated, it gives CASSSSDRFYGYTF.